This T cell receptor beta chain was observed in a study of cytomegalovirus exposure and HLA in healthy donors. The study's findings and limits: The authors later found most CMV-associated TCR beta chains appeared HLA-restricted.

Remarks on this clone: What it binds is unknown.

Germline V gene sequence: CDR1 LGHNA, CDR2 YNFKEQ. The CDR3 runs to 15 residues. Unmatched junction bases numbered 6, after V lost 4 bases and J lost 2 bases. 60 Vbeta and 13 Jbeta primers were used in PCR. Profiled with immunoSEQ multiplex PCR; TCRdb holds only in-frame clones, not every one. Its clone listing holds roughly 58,000 clones. This chain connects TRBV4-2 to TRBJ2-7, with 9 bases lining up with TRBD1. The sample consisted of PBMCs. The source is a woman in her forties or fifties in good health and CMV-seropositive. The CDR3 nucleotides are TGTGCCAGCAGCCCCTGGACAGGGGACGCCTACGAGCAGTACTTC. Residues: CASSPWTGDAYEQYF.